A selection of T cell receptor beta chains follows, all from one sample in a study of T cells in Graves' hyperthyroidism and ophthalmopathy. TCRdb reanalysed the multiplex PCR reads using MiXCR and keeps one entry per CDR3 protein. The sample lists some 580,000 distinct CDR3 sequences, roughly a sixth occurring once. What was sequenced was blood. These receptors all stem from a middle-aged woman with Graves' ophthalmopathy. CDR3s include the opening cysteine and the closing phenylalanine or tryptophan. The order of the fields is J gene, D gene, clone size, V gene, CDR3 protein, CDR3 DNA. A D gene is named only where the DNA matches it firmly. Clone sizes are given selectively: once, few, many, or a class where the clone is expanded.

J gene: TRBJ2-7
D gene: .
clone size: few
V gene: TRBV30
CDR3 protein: CAWSALYEQYF
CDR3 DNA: TGTGCCTGGAGTGCCCTCTACGAGCAGTACTTC

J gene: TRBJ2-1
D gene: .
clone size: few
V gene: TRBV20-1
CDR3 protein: CSATDAVRGASYNEQFF
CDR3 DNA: TGCAGTGCCACCGACGCCGTTAGGGGGGCGTCCTACAATGAGCAGTTCTTC

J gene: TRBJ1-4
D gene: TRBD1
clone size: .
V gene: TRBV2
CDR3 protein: CVSSETGGEEKLFF
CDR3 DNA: TGTGTCAGCAGCGAGACAGGGGGCGAAGAAAAACTGTTTTTT

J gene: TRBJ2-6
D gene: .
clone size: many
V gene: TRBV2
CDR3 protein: CASRGASSGANVLTF
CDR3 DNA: TGTGCCAGCAGAGGGGCTAGCTCTGGGGCCAACGTCCTGACTTTC

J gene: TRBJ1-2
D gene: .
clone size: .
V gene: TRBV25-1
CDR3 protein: CATGSYGYTF
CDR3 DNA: TGTGCCACCGGAAGCTATGGCTACACCTTC

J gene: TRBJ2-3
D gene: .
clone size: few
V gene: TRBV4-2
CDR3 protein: CASSQSASSALSTDTQYF
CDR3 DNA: TGTGCCAGCAGCCAGTCAGCCTCTAGCGCCTTAAGCACAGATACGCAGTATTTT

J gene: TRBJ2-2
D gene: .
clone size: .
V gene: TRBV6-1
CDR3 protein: CASSSSNAGELFF
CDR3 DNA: TGTGCCAGCAGTAGCTCAAACGCCGGGGAGCTGTTTTTT

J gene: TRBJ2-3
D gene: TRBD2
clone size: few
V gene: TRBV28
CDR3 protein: CASSRGGQNTQYF
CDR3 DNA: TGTGCCAGCAGTCGGGGGGGCCAGAATACGCAGTATTTT

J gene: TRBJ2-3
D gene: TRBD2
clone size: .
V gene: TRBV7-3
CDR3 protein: CASSLRSRASGIPDTQYF
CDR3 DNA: TGTGCCAGCAGCTTAAGGTCCCGGGCTAGCGGGATCCCAGATACGCAGTATTTT

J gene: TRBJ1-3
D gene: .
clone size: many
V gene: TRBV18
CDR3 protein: CASSPRGSGNTIYF
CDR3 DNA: TGTGCCAGCAGTCCACGGGGCTCTGGAAACACCATATATTTT

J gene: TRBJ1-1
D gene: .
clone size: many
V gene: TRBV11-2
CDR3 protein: CASSLYRAQGAAFF
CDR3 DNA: TGTGCCAGCAGCCTATACCGGGCCCAGGGTGCAGCTTTCTTT

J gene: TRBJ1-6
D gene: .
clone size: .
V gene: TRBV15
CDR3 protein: CATSRDVADNSPLHF
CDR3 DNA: TGTGCCACCAGCAGAGACGTTGCAGATAATTCACCCCTCCACTTT

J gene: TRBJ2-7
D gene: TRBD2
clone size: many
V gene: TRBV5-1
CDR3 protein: CASSPTSGSAPGYEQYF
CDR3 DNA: TGCGCCAGCAGCCCGACTAGCGGGAGCGCCCCGGGCTACGAGCAGTACTTC

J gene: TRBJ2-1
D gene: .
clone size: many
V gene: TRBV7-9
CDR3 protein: CASSLGRAEQFF
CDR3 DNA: TGTGCCAGCAGCTTAGGCAGGGCGGAGCAGTTCTTC

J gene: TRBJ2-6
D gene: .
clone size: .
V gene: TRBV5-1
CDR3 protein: CASRPQSSGADVLTF
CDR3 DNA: TGCGCCAGCAGACCACAGAGCTCTGGGGCCGACGTCCTGACTTTC

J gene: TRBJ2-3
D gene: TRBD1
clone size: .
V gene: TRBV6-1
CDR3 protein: CASSDVDGTGWTDTQYF
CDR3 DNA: TGTGCCAGCAGTGATGTCGATGGGACAGGGTGGACAGATACGCAGTATTTT

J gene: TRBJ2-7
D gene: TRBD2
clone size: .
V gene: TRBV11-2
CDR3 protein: CASSLGGRDTTYEQYF
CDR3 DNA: TGTGCCAGCAGCTTGGGGGGGAGAGACACCACCTACGAGCAGTACTTC

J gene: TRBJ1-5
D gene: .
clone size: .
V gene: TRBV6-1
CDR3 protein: CASSRTTNQPQHF
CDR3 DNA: TGTGCCAGCAGCCGGACAACTAATCAGCCCCAGCATTTT

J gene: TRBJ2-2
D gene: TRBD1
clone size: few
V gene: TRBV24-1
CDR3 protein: CATQARDREAGELFF
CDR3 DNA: TGTGCCACCCAAGCCAGGGACAGGGAAGCCGGGGAGCTGTTTTTT

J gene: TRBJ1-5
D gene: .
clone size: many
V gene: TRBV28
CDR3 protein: CASSLIGGNQPQHF
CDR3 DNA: TGTGCCAGCAGTTTGATAGGAGGCAATCAGCCCCAGCATTTT

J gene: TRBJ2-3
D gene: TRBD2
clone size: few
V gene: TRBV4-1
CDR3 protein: CASSQVLRESRDTQYF
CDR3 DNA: TGCGCCAGCAGCCAAGTCTTGCGGGAGTCCCGGGATACGCAGTATTTT

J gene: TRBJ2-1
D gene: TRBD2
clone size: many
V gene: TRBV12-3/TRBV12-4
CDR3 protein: CASSPAREAEQFF
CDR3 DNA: TGTGCCAGCAGCCCCGCGCGGGAGGCTGAGCAGTTCTTC

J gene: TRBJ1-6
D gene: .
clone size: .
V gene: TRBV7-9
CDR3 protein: CASSLDKIKQGSRYNSPLHF
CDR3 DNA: TGTGCCAGCAGCTTAGACAAAATAAAACAGGGTAGTCGGTACAATTCACCCCTCCACTTT

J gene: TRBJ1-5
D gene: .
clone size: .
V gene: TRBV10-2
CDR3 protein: CASSGSPRPQHF
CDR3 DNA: TGCGCCAGCAGCGGATCCCCTCGGCCCCAGCATTTT

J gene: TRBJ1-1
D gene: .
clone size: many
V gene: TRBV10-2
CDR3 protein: CASSERGGNTEAFF
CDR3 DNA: TGCGCCAGCAGTGAACGGGGAGGGAACACTGAAGCTTTCTTT

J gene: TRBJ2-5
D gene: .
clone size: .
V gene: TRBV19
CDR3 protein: CASKAGQRETQYF
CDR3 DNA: TGTGCCAGTAAGGCGGGCCAGAGAGAGACCCAGTACTTC

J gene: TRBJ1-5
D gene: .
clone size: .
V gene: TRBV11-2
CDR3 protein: CASDLGRTNQPQHF
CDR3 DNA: TGTGCCAGTGACCTCGGACGGACGAATCAGCCCCAGCATTTT

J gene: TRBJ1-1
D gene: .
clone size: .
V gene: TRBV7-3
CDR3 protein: CASSLGGASTEAFF
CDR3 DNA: TGTGCCAGCAGCTTAGGGGGCGCGAGCACTGAAGCTTTCTTT

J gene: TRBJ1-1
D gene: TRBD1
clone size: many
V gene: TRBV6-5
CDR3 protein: CASSYSGQGMNTEAFF
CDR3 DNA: TGTGCCAGCAGTTACTCGGGACAGGGCATGAACACTGAAGCTTTCTTT

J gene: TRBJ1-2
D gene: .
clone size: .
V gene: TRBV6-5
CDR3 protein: CASSYTGSYGYTF
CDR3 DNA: TGTGCCAGCAGTTACACAGGCAGCTATGGCTACACCTTC

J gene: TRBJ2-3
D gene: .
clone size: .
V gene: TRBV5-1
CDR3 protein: CASSQGISSNTQYF
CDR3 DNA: TGCGCCAGCAGCCAAGGAATCTCTTCAAATACGCAGTATTTT

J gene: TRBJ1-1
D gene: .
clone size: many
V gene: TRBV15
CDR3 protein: CATSRRTPANTEAFF
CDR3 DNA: TGTGCCACCAGCAGACGAACCCCCGCGAACACTGAAGCTTTCTTT

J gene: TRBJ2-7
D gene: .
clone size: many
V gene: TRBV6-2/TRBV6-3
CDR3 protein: CASSYSTSSSYEQYF
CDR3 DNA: TGTGCCAGCAGTTACTCCACTAGTAGTAGCTACGAGCAGTACTTC

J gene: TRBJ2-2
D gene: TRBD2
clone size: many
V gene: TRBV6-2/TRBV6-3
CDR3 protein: CASSYPGLAGGSYTGELFF
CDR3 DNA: TGTGCCAGCAGTTACCCTGGACTAGCGGGAGGGTCTTACACCGGGGAGCTGTTTTTT

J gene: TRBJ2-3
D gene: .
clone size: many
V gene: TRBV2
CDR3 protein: CASSDNGLSQDTQYF
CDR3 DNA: TGTGCCAGCAGTGATAACGGACTGAGCCAAGATACGCAGTATTTT

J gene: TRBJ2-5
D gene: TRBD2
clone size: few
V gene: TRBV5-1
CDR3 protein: CASSSAGTIKETQYF
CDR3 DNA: TGCGCCAGCAGCTCTGCCGGGACTATAAAAGAGACCCAGTACTTC

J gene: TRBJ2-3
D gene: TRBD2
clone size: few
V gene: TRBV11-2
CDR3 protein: CASSLEVGRGGPTDTQYF
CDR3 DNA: TGTGCCAGCAGCTTAGAAGTAGGGCGGGGGGGGCCCACAGATACGCAGTATTTT

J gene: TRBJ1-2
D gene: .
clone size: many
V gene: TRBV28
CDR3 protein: CASTANYGYTF
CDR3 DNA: TGTGCCAGCACGGCTAACTATGGCTACACCTTC

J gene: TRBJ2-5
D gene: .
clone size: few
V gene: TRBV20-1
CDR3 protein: CSAPTSRGQETQYF
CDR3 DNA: TGCAGTGCCCCTACCTCTCGGGGTCAAGAGACCCAGTACTTC